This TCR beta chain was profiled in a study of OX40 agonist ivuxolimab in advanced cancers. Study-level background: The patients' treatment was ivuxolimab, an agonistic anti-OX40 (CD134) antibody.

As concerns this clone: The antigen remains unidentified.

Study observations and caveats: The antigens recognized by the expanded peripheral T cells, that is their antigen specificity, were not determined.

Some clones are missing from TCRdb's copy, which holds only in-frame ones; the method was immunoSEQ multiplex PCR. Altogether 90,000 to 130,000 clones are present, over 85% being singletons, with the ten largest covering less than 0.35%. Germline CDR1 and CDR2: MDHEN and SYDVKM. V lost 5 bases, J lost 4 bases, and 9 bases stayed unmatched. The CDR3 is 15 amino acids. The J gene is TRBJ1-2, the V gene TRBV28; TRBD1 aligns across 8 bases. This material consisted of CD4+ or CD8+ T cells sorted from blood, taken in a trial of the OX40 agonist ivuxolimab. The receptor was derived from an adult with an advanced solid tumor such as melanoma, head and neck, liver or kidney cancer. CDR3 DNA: TGTGCCAGCAGTGACGGACAGGGCGGCGTCTATGGCTACACCTTC. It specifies CASSDGQGGVYGYTF.